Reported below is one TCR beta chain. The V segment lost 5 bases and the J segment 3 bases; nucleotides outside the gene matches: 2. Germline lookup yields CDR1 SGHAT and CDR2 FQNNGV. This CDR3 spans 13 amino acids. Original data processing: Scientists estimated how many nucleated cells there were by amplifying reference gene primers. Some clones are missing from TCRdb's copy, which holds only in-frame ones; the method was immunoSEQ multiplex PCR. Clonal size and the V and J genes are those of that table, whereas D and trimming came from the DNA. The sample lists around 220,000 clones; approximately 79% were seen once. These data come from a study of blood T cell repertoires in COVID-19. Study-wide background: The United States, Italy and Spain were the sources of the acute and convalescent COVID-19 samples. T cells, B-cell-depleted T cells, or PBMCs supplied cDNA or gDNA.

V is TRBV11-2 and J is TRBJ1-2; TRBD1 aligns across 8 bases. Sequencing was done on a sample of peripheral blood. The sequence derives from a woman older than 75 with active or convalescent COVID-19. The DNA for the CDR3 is TGTGCCAGCAGCCCGGGACAGGACTATGGCTACACCTTC. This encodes CASSPGQDYGYTF.